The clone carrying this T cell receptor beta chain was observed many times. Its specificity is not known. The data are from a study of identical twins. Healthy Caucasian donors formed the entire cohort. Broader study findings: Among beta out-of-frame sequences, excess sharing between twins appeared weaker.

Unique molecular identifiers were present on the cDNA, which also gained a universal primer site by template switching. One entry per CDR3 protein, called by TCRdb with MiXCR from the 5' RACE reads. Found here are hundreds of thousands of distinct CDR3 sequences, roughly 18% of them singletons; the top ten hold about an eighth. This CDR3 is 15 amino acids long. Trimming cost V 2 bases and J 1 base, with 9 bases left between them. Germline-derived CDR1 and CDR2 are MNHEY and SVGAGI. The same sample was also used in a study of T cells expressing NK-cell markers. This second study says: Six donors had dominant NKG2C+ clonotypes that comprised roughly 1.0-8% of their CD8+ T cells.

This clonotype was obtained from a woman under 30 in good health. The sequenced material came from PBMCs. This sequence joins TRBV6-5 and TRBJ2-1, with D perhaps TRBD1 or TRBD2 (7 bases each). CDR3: CASSYQGGSYNEQFF. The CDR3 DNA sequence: TGTGCCAGCAGTTACCAGGGGGGGTCCTACAATGAGCAGTTCTTC.